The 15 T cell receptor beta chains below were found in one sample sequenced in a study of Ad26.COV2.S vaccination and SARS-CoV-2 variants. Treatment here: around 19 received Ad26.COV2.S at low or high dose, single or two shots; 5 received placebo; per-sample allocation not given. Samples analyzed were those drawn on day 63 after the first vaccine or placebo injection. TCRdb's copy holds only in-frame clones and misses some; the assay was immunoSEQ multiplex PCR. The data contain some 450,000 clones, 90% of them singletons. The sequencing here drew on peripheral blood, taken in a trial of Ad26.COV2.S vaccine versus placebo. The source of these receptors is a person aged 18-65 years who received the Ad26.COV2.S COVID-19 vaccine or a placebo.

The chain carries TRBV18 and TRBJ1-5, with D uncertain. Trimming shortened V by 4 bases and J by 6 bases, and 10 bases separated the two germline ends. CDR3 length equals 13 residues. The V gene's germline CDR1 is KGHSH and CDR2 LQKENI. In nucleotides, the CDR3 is TGTGCCAGCTCACTGGACCGAACTCAGCCCCAGCATTTT. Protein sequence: CASSLDRTQPQHF. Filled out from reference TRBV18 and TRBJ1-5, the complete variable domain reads NAGVMQNPRHLVRRRGQEARLRCSPMKGHSHVYWYRQLPEEGLKFMVYLQKENIIDESGMPKERFSAEFPKEGPSILRIQQVVRGDSAAYFCASSLDRTQPQHFGDGTRLSIL.

This chain's CDR3 is CASSLKGRQRTDTQYF. CDR3 DNA: TGTGCCAGTAGTTTAAAGGGGAGGCAGCGCACAGATACGCAGTATTTT. J is TRBJ2-3 and V is TRBV19, with D tentatively TRBD2 (6 bases). The CDR3 consists of 16 residues. V was cut by 5 bases and J by 1 base, with 16 bases left in between. Germline V gene sequence: CDR1 LNHDA, CDR2 SQIVND (reference sequence).

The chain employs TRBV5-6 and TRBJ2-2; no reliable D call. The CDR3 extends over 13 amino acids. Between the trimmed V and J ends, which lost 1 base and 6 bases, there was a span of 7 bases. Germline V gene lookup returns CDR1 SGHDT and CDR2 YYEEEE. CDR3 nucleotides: TGTGCCAGCAGCTTGAAGGCAGCCGGGGAGCTGTTTTTT. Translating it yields CASSLKAAGELFF.

In DNA, the CDR3 is TGCAGCGTTTTCGGTACTGAAGCTTTCTTT. Translation gives CSVFGTEAFF. The chain joins TRBV29-1 to TRBJ1-1; D is ambiguous. From germline, CDR1 is SQVTM and CDR2 ANQGSEA. V was shortened by 5 bases and J by 5 bases, with 6 bases between the two germline ends. The CDR3 has 10 amino acids.

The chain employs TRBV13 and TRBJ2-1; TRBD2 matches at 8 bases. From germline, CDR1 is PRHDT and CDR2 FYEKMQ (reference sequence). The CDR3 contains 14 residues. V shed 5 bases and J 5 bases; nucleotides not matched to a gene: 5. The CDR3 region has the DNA TGTGCCAGCAGCCACGGACTAGCCAACAATGAGCAGTTCTTC. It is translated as CASSHGLANNEQFF. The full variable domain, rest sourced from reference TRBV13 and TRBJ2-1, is AAGVIQSPRHLIKEKRETATLKCYPIPRHDTVYWYQQGPGQDPQFLISFYEKMQSDKGSIPDRFSAQQFSDYHSELNMSSLELGDSALYFCASSHGLANNEQFFGPGTRLTVL.

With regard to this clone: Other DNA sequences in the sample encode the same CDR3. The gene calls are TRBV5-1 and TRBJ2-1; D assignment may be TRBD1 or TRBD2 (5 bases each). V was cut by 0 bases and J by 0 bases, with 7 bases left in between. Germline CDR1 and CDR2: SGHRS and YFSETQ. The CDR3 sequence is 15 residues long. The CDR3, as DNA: TGCGCCAGCAGCTTGGGGGGGAGCTCCTACAATGAGCAGTTCTTC. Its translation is CASSLGGSSYNEQFF.

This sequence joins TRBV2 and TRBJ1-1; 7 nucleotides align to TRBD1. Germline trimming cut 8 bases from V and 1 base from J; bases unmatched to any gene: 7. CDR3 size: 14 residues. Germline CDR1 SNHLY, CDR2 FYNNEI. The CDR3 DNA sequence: TGTGCCAGCCAGGGGGACAGAGGGAACACTGAAGCTTTCTTT. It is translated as CASQGDRGNTEAFF.

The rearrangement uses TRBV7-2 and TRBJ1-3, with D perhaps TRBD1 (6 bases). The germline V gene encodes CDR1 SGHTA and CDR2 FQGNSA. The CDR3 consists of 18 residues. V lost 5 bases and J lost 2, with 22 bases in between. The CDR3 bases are TGTGCCAGCAGCCCCGAAGTTGGTGTGGGGGGCACTGGAAACACCATATATTTT. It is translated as CASSPEVGVGGTGNTIYF.

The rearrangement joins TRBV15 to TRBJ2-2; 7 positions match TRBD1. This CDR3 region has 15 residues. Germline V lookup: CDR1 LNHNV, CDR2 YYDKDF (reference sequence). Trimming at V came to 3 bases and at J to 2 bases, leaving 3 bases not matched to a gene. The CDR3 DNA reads TGTGCCACCAGCAGTGGGACAGACAACACCGGGGAGCTGTTTTTT. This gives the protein CATSSGTDNTGELFF.

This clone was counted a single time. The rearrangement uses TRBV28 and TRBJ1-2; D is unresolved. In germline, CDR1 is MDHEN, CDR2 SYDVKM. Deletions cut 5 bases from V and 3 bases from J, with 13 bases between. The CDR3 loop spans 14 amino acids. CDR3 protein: CASSRPGIDYGYTF. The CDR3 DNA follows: TGTGCCAGCAGTAGACCCGGGATTGACTATGGCTACACCTTC.

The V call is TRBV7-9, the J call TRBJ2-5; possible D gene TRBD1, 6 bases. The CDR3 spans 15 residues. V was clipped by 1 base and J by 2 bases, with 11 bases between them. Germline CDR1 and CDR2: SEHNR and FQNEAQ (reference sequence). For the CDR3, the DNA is TGTGCCAGCAGCTTAGTCCGGGACACACAAGAGACCCAGTACTTC. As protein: CASSLVRDTQETQYF.

The CDR3 nucleotides are TGCAGCGTTGAAGAGAACGGCCCGGGGCAGCCCCAGCATTTT. Translating gives CSVEENGPGQPQHF. The chain links TRBV29-1 to TRBJ1-5, with D unclear. Germline CDR1 SQVTM, CDR2 ANQGSEA. V gave up 0 bases and J gave up 7 bases, with 13 bases separating them. This CDR3 contains 14 residues.

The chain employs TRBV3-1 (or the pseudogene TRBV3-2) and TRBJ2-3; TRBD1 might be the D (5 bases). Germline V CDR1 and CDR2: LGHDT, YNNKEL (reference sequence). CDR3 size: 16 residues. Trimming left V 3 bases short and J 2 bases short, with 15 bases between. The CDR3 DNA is TGTGCCAGCAGCCAGCGTGACAGCCATTTCACAGATACGCAGTATTTT. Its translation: CASSQRDSHFTDTQYF.

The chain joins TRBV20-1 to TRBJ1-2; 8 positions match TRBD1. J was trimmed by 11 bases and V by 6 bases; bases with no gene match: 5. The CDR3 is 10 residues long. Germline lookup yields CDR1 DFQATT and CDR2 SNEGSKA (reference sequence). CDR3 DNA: TGCAGTGCCACGGACAGGGAATACACCTTC. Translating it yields CSATDREYTF.

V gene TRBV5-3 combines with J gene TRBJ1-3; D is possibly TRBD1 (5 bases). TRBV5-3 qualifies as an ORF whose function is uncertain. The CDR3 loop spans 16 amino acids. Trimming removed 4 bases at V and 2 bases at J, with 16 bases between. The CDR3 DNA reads TGTGCCAGAAGCACCCGCGCTGACAGCCCTGGAAACACCATATATTTT. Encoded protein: CARSTRADSPGNTIYF.